This T cell receptor beta chain is drawn from a study of cytomegalovirus exposure and HLA in healthy donors. Study conclusions and caveats: The tendency of first-cohort TCR clusters to co-occur in the roughly 130 validation repertoires emerged from a later analysis. In vitro data verified a few CMV-associated chains as specific for CMV antigens. With high specificity and sensitivity, the classifier reportedly diagnosed cytomegalovirus status.

This CDR3 has 14 residues. Trimming pared 0 bases from V and 6 bases from J, leaving 12 bases between. CDR1 is SGHKS and CDR2 is YYEKEE in the germline V gene (reference sequence). Details on this clone: Antigen: not known.

Sequencing used immunoSEQ multiplex PCR; TCRdb keeps in-frame clones, though not all of them. The data contain 55,000 to 65,000 clones, more than 90% of them singletons. The sequencing input was PBMCs. The rearrangement links TRBV5-5 to TRBJ1-1, with D possibly matching TRBD1 (5 bases). The TCR comes from a man between 18 and 35 years old in good health and CMV-seronegative. The CDR3 loop reads CASSLAGWEAEAFF. The CDR3 coding sequence is TGTGCCAGCAGCTTGGCAGGGTGGGAGGCTGAAGCTTTCTTT.